This note documents a single T cell receptor (beta chain) sequence. Its specific antigen is unknown. The sample holds no much larger clone one base away, and base qualities are not on file. TCRdb shows the sequencer as Illumina NovaSeq 6000. cDNA libraries for TCRalpha and TCRbeta were prepared by 5'RACE using constant-segment primers, with sample barcodes and unique molecular identifiers added. Trizol reagent was used to extract RNA from every sample. Libraries were amplified in two PCR steps, with a second sample barcode and Illumina TruSeq adapters added in the second step. Sequencing of the libraries was done on an Illumina NovaSeq, producing 2 x 150 bp paired-end reads. In the source study's methods: The reads were demultiplexed and collapsed into UMI-guided consensus sequences using migec v1.2.7. Using mixcr v2.1.11, the UMI consensuses were aligned to TRA and TRB V and J templates and assembled into clonotypes. Clonotypes were classified as expanded or contracted when called significant by both edgeR and NoisET, with noise models trained on biological replicates. For edgeR calls, a false discovery rate-adjusted p below 0.01 and a log2 fold-change threshold of 1 were applied. As an exploratory analysis of dynamics, PCA with hierarchical clustering was applied to max-normalized trajectories of the 1000 most abundant clonotypes. Separately sequenced CD4+ and CD8+ repertoires were used to assign the CD4 or CD8 phenotype of responding clones. The public reads were run again by TCRdb, first through fastp at Q25 and then through MiXCR, and only productive beta chains were kept. Here each entry gathers all rows of one CDR3 protein and keeps the most common genes and DNA. The V and J calls follow TCRdb's processing rather than the paper's. The sample table lists roughly 150,000 distinct CDR3 sequences, under 15% of them with a count of one. The ten largest clones add up to approximately 3.4% of the sample.

The data were taken from a study of T-cell memory formation after mild COVID-19 (dated by TCRdb to the early 2020s). In the study overall: TCR sequence clusters from the two donors were found to be largely donor specific. The cohort was made up of two young adult volunteers, one female and one male, who were previously healthy. In a couple of donors, T-cell clones that expanded and contracted after mild COVID-19 were tracked by sequencing TCRalpha and TCRbeta repertoires over time.

Ficoll-Paque density gradient centrifugation was used to isolate PBMCs. V is pruned by 2 bases and J by 5 bases, leaving 6 bases of the junction without a gene match. The germline V gene (reference sequence) specifies WNHNN as CDR1 and SYGVQD as CDR2. There are 14 amino acids in the CDR3, from cysteine to phenylalanine inclusive. Only the CDR3 portion is preserved as DNA: 42 bases, with reading frame beginning at the first base. The investigation overall reported the following: The study covered only a couple of mild cases, and larger cohorts including severe cases with pre-infection samples were considered necessary. Some responding clones were detected in pre-infection memory, suggesting pre-existing cross-reactive memory T cells joined the SARS-CoV-2 response. Contracting CD4+ clones turned up mainly in the CM and EM memory subsets, whereas EMRA was where CD8+ clones were enriched. Balanced CD4/CD8 phenotypes were observed for clones contracting from day 15 to 85, whereas a bias towards CD4+ was observed for a second wave of clones expanding from day 15 to 37. SARS-CoV-2 specificity was not confirmed for the second-wave clones peaking on day 37.

The chain joins TRBV10-1 to TRBJ2-7, with TRBD2 matching 7 junction bases. The source material was PBMCs or a T cell subset sorted from them (not recorded which). The receptor comes from a man aged 18 to 35 who had mild COVID-19 (a few samples of this study predate the infection). The sample titles of this study are shuffled in the database, so cell type and time point are left out; the donor was told from shared clones. The encoded CDR3 is CASSEVGGSDEQYF. The nucleotide sequence reads TGCGCCAGCAGTGAGGTGGGGGGGTCGGACGAGCAGTACTTC.